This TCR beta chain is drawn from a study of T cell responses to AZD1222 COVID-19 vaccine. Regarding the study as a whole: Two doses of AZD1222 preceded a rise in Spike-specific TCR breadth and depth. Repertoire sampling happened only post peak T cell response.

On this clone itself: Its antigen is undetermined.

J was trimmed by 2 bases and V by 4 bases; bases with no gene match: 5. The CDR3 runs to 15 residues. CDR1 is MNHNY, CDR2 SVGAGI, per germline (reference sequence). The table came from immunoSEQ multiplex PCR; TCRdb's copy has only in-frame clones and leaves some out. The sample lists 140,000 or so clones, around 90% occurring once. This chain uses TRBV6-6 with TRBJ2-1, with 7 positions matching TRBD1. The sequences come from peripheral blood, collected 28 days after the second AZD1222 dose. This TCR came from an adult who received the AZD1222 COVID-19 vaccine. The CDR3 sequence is CASSLRGGAYNEQFF. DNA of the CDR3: TGTGCCAGCAGTTTAAGAGGGGGCGCCTACAATGAGCAGTTCTTC.